The sample holds a few counts of the clone carrying this T cell receptor (beta chain). Its antigen is unidentified. The data originate from a study of T-cell memory formation after mild COVID-19. Study observations and caveats: The main location of contracting CD4+ clones was CM and EM, and that of contracting CD8+ clones was EMRA. Several responding clones turned up in pre-infection memory, indicating that cross-reactive memory may have taken part. Among clones contracting day 15 to 85, CD4/CD8 was balanced, whereas later expanders leaned CD4+.

TCR alpha and TCR beta cDNA libraries carrying sample barcodes and UMIs were produced by 5'RACE using constant-segment primers. MiXCR, applied by TCRdb to the 5' RACE reads, yields one record per CDR3 protein. The sample consists of roughly 150,000 distinct CDR3 sequences, approximately 12% of them appearing once. V trimming: 6 bases; J trimming: 4 bases; junction bases outside the gene matches: 8. Germline loops: CDR1 SGHTA, CDR2 FQGNSA. The CDR3 is 14 amino acids. Source material: PBMCs or a T cell subset sorted from them (not recorded which). The TCR sequence derives from a man between 18 and 35 years old who had mild COVID-19 (a few samples of this study predate the infection). Cell type and time point are not known. This chain uses TRBV7-2 with TRBJ2-5, with 7 bases identical to TRBD1. The CDR3 DNA reads TGTGCCAGCAGACCTGACAGGGTGAGAGAGACCCAGTACTTC. Protein product: CASRPDRVRETQYF.